The text below deals with one T cell receptor beta chain. Its antigen remains unidentified. This sample stems from a study of cytotoxic CD8 clonotypes in ibrutinib-treated CLL. Study summary: The study included 11 relapsed/refractory and under 16 treatment-naive patients; about 17 had IGHV unmutated disease. Response was recorded as partial in some 24 patients and complete in 2; at median 68 months, approximately 15 remained remitted and about twelve had progressed.

Study results and limitations: Clonality climbed at ibrutinib response, then dropped toward baseline at progression. Clonality at baseline surpassed age-matched healthy donors and tracked circulating CD8+ T-cell counts.

CDR3 length: 13 amino acids. Germline assignment: CDR1 SGDLS and CDR2 YYNGEE. The V gene lost 0 bases and the J gene lost 2 bases, with 6 bases spanning the gap. Generated by immunoSEQ multiplex PCR, the TCRdb table keeps only in-frame clones and is missing some. The top ten clones hold more than 9.5% of a sample with about 200,000 clones, about four fifths of them seen once. The chain joins TRBV9 to TRBJ2-7; D gene unclear. The sequencing used PBMCs, collected after 12 months of ibrutinib treatment. The source is a human donor with chronic lymphocytic leukemia. The CDR3 reads CASSVASAYEQYF. In nucleotides, the CDR3 is TGTGCCAGCAGCGTAGCGTCAGCCTACGAGCAGTACTTC.